These 13 T cell receptor beta chains were sequenced from one sample in a study of OX40 agonist ivuxolimab in advanced cancers. TCRdb keeps only in-frame clones here, not all; method: immunoSEQ multiplex PCR. The table lists approximately 100,000 clones, 90% of them singletons, with roughly 1.5% in the top ten. The input for sequencing was CD4+ or CD8+ T cells sorted from blood, taken in a trial of the OX40 agonist ivuxolimab. The origin of the receptors is an adult with an advanced solid tumor such as melanoma, head and neck, liver or kidney cancer.

The rearrangement links TRBV6-4 to TRBJ2-1, with 9 bases aligning to TRBD2. CDR3 length equals 14 residues. CDR1 and CDR2 (germline): MRHNA, SNTAGT. With V trimmed by 8 bases and J by 7 bases, 9 bases remained unmatched. CDR3 DNA: TGTGCCAGCGCGCCGGTAGCGGGAGTGAATGAGCAGTTCTTC. This encodes CASAPVAGVNEQFF.

The chain is built from TRBV6-6 and TRBJ2-5; D is unclear. Trimming cost V 5 bases and J 5 bases, with 12 bases left between them. Germline V gene sequence: CDR1 MNHNY, CDR2 SVGAGI (reference sequence). The CDR3 length is 13 residues. CDR3 in amino acids: CASSREVPETQYF. In nucleotides, the CDR3 is TGTGCCAGCAGTCGAGAAGTCCCGGAGACCCAGTACTTC.

This rearrangement joins TRBV29-1 to TRBJ2-2; TRBD2 agrees at 8 bases. The germline CDR1 and CDR2 sequences are SQVTM and ANQGSEA. The CDR3 loop spans 15 amino acids. The ends lost 6 bases at V and 5 bases at J; junction bases unmatched: 11. The CDR3 spells CSVEPGTSGTGELFF. CDR3 bases: TGCAGCGTCGAACCCGGGACTAGTGGAACCGGGGAGCTGTTTTTT.

The chain has TRBV5-1 and TRBJ1-1; D remains unclear. V lost 0 bases and J lost 5, with 14 bases in between. CDR3 size: 15 residues. CDR1 SGHRS and CDR2 YFSETQ come from the germline V gene. The CDR3 nucleotides are TGCGCCAGCAGCTTGGTTCAGGAGCCGGGGACTGAAGCTTTCTTT. Protein product: CASSLVQEPGTEAFF.

The chain couples TRBV6-5 to TRBJ1-6; 8 bases fit TRBD1. The germline gives CDR1 MNHEY, CDR2 SVGAGI. The CDR3 extends over 14 amino acids. J lost 9 bases, V lost 6 bases, and 7 bases had no gene match. Written as DNA, the CDR3 is TGTGCCAGCAGCGACGGACAGGGAGCTTCACCCCTCCACTTT. It codes for CASSDGQGASPLHF.

CDR3 in amino acids: CASSRTGKETQYF. CDR3 nucleotide sequence: TGTGCCAGCAGTCGGACAGGGAAAGAGACCCAGTACTTC. The chain combines TRBV25-1 with TRBJ2-5, with TRBD1 matching 8 bases. CDR3 length equals 13 residues. V was clipped by 5 bases and J by 3 bases; unmatched bases: 2. The germline gives CDR1 MGHDK, CDR2 SYGVNS. The full variable domain, in which reference TRBV25-1 and TRBJ2-5 provide the parts outside the CDR3, is EADIYQTPRYLVIGTGKKITLECSQTMGHDKMYWYQQDPGMELHLIHYSYGVNSTEKGDLSSESTVSRIRTEHFPLTLESARPSHTSQYLCASSRTGKETQYFGPGTRLLVL.

The CDR3 protein is CARSVTSKLFF. The DNA of the CDR3 is TGTGCCAGAAGCGTTACTAGTAAACTGTTCTTC. The V call is TRBV5-3, the J call TRBJ2-1; a weak D match, TRBD2 (5 bases). TRBV5-3 is noted as an ORF with a role that remains uncertain. The CDR3 extends over 11 amino acids. Trimming shortened V by 4 bases and J by 15 bases, and 14 bases separated the two germline ends.

Concerning this clone itself: No DNA is shown, since the ends of the CDR3 on it are uncertain; the CDR3 is the one TCRdb lists. V usage is TRBV7-9 and J usage is TRBJ1-3. The CDR3 contains 16 residues when both ends are counted. Germline lookup yields CDR1 SEHNR and CDR2 FQNEAQ (reference sequence). CDR3 protein: CASSRAGPRSGNTIYF.

This chain uses TRBV4-2 with TRBJ2-7; 13 bases match TRBD2. The CDR3 contains 16 residues. Germline trimming cut 3 bases from V and 2 bases from J; bases unmatched to any gene: 4. In germline, CDR1 is LGHNA, CDR2 YNFKEQ. CDR3 in DNA: TGTGCCAGCAGCCACCCCGGGACTAGCGGGACCTACGAGCAGTACTTC. Its translation is CASSHPGTSGTYEQYF.

This clone was detected once. The CDR3: CASSLVGGWQTDTQYF. The CDR3 coding sequence is TGTGCCAGCAGCTTAGTAGGCGGGTGGCAGACAGATACGCAGTATTTT. The chain combines TRBV7-2 with TRBJ2-3; D is possibly TRBD2 (5 bases). The CDR3 is made up of 16 amino acids. Trimming pared 1 base from V and 3 bases from J, leaving 14 bases between. Germline V CDR1 and CDR2: SGHTA, FQGNSA.

The chain has TRBV18 and TRBJ2-3; D gene ambiguous. Germline assignment: CDR1 KGHSH and CDR2 LQKENI. CDR3 length equals 15 residues. V was clipped by 3 bases and J by 0 bases, with 10 bases between them. As DNA, the CDR3 is TGTGCCAGCTCACCTCTGTCCCATAGCACAGATACGCAGTATTTT. Residues: CASSPLSHSTDTQYF.

The CDR3 loop reads CASSLFVGETQYF. The CDR3 region has the DNA TGTGCCAGCAGCTTATTCGTGGGTGAGACCCAGTACTTC. J is TRBJ2-5 and V is TRBV7-9; D is unclear. CDR3 length equals 13 residues. V lost 2 bases and J 5 bases, leaving 9 bases between the germline ends. Germline V lookup: CDR1 SEHNR, CDR2 FQNEAQ (reference sequence).

The J gene is TRBJ2-2, the V gene TRBV5-6; D call uncertain. Trimming stripped 1 base from V and 4 bases from J, with 5 bases between. The CDR3 spans 13 residues. Looked up from germline, CDR1 is SGHDT and CDR2 is YYEEEE. The CDR3 here is CASSLFITGELFF. CDR3 sequence (DNA): TGTGCCAGCAGCTTGTTCATCACCGGGGAGCTGTTTTTT.